This T cell receptor (beta chain) stems from a study of T cell repertoires in cytomegalovirus infection. CDR1 is LGHNA, CDR2 YSLEER, per germline. The CDR3 length is 22 residues. J lost 2 bases, V lost 0 bases, and 16 bases had no gene match. TCRdb processed the reads anew with MiXCR; each CDR3 protein has one entry. The sample gives approximately 89,000 distinct CDR3 sequences, approximately 24% of which show up once; about half is in the top ten. Comment on this clonotype: Its antigen is unknown.

The clonotype comes from a human donor in good health (CMV status not recorded). Some clones in this sample may be carry-over from other donors' samples. The J gene is TRBJ2-3, the V gene TRBV4-3; the match to TRBD2 covers 14 bases. The specimen was CD8+ T cells from cultured PBMCs, collected from culture after CMV antigen stimulation. The DNA for the CDR3 is TGCGCCAGCAGCCAAGAGTTCGTGACTAGCGGGGGGGCCGAAGGACACACAGATACGCAGTATTTT. Translated: CASSQEFVTSGGAEGHTDTQYF.